The TCR beta chain under discussion was sequenced for a study of T cell clonality in common variable immunodeficiency. Data came from immunoSEQ multiplex PCR; TCRdb stores just in-frame clones and leaves some out. Singletons are absent from the sample, which has about 34,000 clones. This clone was detected ten times or more. The antigen is not known. The CDR3 end falls 3 residues outside the read, so it is completed with the germline J gene. V lost 6 bases and J lost 0; bases outside the gene matches: 11. Per the germline V gene, CDR1 is LNHDA and CDR2 is SQIVND (reference sequence). The CDR3 runs to 19 residues. Study-wide findings and caveats: Common variable immunodeficiency TCR beta sequences reportedly had fewer deletions and N-nucleotide insertions.

J is TRBJ2-1 and V is TRBV19; 13 bases fit TRBD2. Sequencing was done on a sample of peripheral blood mononuclear cells. The TCR comes from a human donor with common variable immunodeficiency. CDR3 bases read: TGTGCCAGTAGCCAAGTCGGGACTAGCGGGATTTTCTCCTACAATGAG. It translates to CASSQVGTSGIFSYNE. From start to end, the CDR3 is CASSQVGTSGIFSYNEQFF. The whole variable domain, remainder taken from reference TRBV19 and TRBJ2-1, is DGGITQSPKYLFRKEGQNVTLSCEQNLNHDAMYWYRQDPGQGLRLIYYSQIVNDFQKGDIAEGYSVSREKKESFPLTVTSAQKNPTAFYLCASSQVGTSGIFSYNEQFFGPGTRLTVL.